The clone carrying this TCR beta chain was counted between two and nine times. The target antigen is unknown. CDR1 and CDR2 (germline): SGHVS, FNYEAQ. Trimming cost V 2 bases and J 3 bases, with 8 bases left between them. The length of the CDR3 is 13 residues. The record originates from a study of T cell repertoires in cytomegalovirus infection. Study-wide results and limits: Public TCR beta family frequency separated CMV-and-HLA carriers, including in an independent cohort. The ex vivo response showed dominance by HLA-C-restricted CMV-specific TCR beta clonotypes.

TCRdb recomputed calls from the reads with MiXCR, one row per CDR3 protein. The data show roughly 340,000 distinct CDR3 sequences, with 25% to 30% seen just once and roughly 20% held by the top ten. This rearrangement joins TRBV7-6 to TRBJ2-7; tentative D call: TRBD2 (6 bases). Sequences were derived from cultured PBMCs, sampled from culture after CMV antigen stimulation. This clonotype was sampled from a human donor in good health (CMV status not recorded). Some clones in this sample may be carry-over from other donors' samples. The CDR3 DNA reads TGTGCCAGCAGCTTATCGCGGGACTACGAGCAGTACTTC. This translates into CASSLSRDYEQYF.